In this sample, the clone carrying this TCR beta chain turned up many times. No antigen is known for it. The read finishes 3 residues shy of the CDR3 end, and the germline J gene is used to complete it. The sample originates from a study of T cell clonality in common variable immunodeficiency. Produced via immunoSEQ multiplex PCR; TCRdb's table is partial and in-frame only. The sample contains tens of thousands of clones, none of them singletons. General study points: Shared TCRbeta clones were fewer between CVID subjects than controls.

The V gene's germline CDR1 is DFQATT and CDR2 SNEGSKA (reference sequence). This CDR3 has 12 residues. The ends were cut back, 6 bases at V and 8 bases at J, with 14 bases in the middle. Donors gave 5 to 8 ml heparinized peripheral whole blood. This clonotype was obtained from a person aged 18 to 70 in good health. The V call is TRBV20-1, the J call TRBJ2-4; D is possibly TRBD1 (5 bases). Sequenced material: peripheral blood mononuclear cells. The sequenced CDR3 bases are TGCAGTGCCCAGGGTAATAGAGACATT. Translating it yields CSAQGNRDI. The whole CDR3 reads CSAQGNRDIQYF.